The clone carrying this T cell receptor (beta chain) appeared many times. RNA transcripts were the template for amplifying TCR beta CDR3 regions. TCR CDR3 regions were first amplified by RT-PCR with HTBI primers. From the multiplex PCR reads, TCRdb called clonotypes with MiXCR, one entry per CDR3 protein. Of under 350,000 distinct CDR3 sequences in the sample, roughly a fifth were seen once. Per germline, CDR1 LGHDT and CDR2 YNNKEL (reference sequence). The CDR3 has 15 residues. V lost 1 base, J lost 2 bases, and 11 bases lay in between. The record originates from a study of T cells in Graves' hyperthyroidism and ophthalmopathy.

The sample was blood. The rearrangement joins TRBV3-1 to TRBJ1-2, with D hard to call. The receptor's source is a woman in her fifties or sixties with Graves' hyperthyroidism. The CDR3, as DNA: TGTGCCAGCAGCCAAGGAGGGTCGGCGAACTATGGCTACACCTTC. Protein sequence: CASSQGGSANYGYTF.